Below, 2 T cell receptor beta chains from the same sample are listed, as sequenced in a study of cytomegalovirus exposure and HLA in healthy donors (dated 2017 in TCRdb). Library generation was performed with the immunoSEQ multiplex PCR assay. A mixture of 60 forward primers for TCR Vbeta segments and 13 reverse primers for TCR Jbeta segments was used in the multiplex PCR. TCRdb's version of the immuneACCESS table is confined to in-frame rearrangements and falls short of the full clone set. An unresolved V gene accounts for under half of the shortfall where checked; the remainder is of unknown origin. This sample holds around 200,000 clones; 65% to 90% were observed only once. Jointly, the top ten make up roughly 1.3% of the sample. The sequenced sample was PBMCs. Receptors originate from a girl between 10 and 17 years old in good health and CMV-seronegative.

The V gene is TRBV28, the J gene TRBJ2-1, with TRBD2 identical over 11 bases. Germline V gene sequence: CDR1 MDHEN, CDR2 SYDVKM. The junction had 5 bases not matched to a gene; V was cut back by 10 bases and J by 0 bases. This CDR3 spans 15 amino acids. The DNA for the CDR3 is TGTGCCACACGACTAGCGGGAAGCTCCTACAATGAGCAGTTCTTC. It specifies CATRLAGSSYNEQFF.

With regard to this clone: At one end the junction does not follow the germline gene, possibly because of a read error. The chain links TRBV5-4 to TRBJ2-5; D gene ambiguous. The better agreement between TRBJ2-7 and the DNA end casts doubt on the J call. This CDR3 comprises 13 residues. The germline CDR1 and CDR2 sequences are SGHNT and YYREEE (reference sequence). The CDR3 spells CACSSSTSYEQYF. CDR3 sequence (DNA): TGTGCCTGCAGTAGTAGTACGTCTTACGAGCAGTACTTC.